This entry features one TCR beta chain sequence. What it binds is unknown. Germline V gene lookup returns CDR1 ENHRY and CDR2 SYGVKD. The CDR3 has 15 amino acids. V lost 1 base and J lost 2; bases outside the gene matches: 2. This entry is derived from a study of follicular helper T cells after annual influenza vaccination. Study results and caveats: Most later recoveries of Day 7 ICOS+CD38+ clones were ICOS-CD38- cTfh. Plasmablast frequency change correlated with clonality change in ICOS+CD38+ cTfh.

Time point of the sample: 2013-2014 season, 7 days after vaccination. ICOS+CD38+ and ICOS-CD38- fractions were sorted from non-naive CD4+CXCR5+PD-1+ cells. Assay used: immunoSEQ multiplex PCR; TCRdb lists only in-frame clones, some missing. The sample carries approximately 8,700 clones, 83% recorded once. This chain connects TRBV10-3 to TRBJ2-5; TRBD2 aligns across 9 bases. The receptor was isolated from an adult who received the influenza vaccine. The sample was CXCR5+ CD38- circulating T follicular helper cells from blood, taken 7 days after influenza vaccination. Described subset: circulating Tfh, non-naive CD4+CXCR5+PD-1+ (ICOS+CD38+ or ICOS-CD38-). As DNA, the CDR3 is TGTGCCATCAGTGAGTTCGCGGGGGGGCAAGAGACCCAGTACTTC. Amino acid sequence: CAISEFAGGQETQYF.